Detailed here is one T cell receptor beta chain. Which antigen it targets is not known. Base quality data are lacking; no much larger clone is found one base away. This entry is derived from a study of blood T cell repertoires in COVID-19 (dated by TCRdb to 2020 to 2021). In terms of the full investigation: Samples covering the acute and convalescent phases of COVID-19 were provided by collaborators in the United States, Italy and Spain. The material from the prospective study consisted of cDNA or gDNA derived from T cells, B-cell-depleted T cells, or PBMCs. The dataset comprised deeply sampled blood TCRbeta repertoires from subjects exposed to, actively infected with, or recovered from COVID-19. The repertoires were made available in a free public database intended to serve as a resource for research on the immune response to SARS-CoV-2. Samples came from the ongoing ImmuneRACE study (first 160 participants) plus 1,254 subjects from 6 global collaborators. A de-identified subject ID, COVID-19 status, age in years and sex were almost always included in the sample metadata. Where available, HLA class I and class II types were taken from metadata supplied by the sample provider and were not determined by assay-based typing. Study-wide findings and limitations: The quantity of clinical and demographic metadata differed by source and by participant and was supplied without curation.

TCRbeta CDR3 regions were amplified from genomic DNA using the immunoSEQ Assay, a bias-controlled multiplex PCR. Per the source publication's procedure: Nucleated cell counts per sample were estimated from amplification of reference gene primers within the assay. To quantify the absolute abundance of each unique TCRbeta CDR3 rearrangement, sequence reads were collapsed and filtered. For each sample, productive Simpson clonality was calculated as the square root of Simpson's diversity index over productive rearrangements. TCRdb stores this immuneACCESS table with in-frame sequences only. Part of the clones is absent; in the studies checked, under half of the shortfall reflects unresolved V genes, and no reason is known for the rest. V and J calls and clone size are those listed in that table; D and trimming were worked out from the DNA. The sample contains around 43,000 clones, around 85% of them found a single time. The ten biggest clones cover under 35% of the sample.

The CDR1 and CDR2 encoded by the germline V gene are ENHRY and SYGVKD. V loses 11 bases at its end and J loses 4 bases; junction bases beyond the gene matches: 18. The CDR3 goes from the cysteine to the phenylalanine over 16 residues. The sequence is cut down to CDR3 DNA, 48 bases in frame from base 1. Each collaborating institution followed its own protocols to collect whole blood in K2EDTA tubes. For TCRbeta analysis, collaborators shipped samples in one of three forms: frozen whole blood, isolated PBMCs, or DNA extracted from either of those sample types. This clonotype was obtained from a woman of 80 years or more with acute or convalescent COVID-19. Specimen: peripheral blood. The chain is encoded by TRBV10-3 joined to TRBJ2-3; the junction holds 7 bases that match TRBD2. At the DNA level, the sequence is TGTGCCTCCACAGGCGGGGGACTGGCCGCCCCAGATACGCAGTATTTT. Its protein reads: CASTGGGLAAPDTQYF.